This T cell receptor (beta chain) was sequenced for a study of CD8+ T cells in alopecia areata. Study-level background: Twice daily, treated patients received 5 to 10 mg of oral tofacitinib. The duration of tofacitinib was 6 to 18 months, with 6 months off drug afterward. Study-level findings and limits: Scalp clonality decreased significantly with tofacitinib, and so did expanded CD8+ clones among the top 100. In lesional scalp, particularly from alopecia totalis/universalis, clonality was higher than in normal scalp.

Isolated RNA was reverse transcribed into cDNA used as the sequencing template. The table came from immunoSEQ multiplex PCR; TCRdb's copy has only in-frame clones and leaves some out. Among approximately 110,000 clones listed, about 60% were seen once. With respect to this clone: What it binds is not known.

The treatment was: oral pan-JAK inhibitor, 5-10 mg twice daily. This CDR3 is built from 16 residues. Germline V gene sequence: CDR1 MNHEY, CDR2 SMNVEV (reference sequence). Trimming cost V 5 bases and J 0 bases; bases outside gene matches: 4. The sequencing here drew on CD8+ T cells sorted from blood, taken at week 24, from a patient treated with tofacitinib. The clonotype comes from a human donor with alopecia areata. The genes are TRBV27 and TRBJ2-2, with 9 bases fitting TRBD2. CDR3 nucleotides: TGTGCCAGCAGTACGTGGACTAGCGCGAACACCGGGGAGCTGTTTTTT. Residues: CASSTWTSANTGELFF.